This T cell receptor (beta chain) was recovered during a study of blood T cell dynamics during melanoma immunotherapy. Study summary: First-line therapy was either pembrolizumab or nivolumab with ipilimumab for metastatic melanoma. General observations from the study: Whether repertoire-driving clones were melanoma-specific could not be determined.

Turning to this clone: Its antigen is unknown.

Regarding time point: pre-treatment baseline. Patients with prior systemic cancer treatment, concomitant immunosuppressants, or other active malignancies were excluded. Germline V gene lookup returns CDR1 SGHRS and CDR2 YFSETQ. The CDR3 length is 13 residues. The V end was cut by 5 bases, the J end by 3 bases, with 11 bases between. The assay was immunoSEQ multiplex PCR, and TCRdb's table has in-frame clones only and misses some. The profile covers about 10,000 clones, with about 88% appearing a single time and about 10% taken by the ten largest. The source was blood, collected from a patient treated with checkpoint blockade. The receptor was isolated from a human donor with melanoma. The rearrangement joins TRBV5-1 to TRBJ1-1; D call uncertain. The CDR3 spells CASSTGPDTEAFF. The CDR3 DNA follows: TGCGCCAGCAGTACGGGCCCGGACACTGAAGCTTTCTTT.